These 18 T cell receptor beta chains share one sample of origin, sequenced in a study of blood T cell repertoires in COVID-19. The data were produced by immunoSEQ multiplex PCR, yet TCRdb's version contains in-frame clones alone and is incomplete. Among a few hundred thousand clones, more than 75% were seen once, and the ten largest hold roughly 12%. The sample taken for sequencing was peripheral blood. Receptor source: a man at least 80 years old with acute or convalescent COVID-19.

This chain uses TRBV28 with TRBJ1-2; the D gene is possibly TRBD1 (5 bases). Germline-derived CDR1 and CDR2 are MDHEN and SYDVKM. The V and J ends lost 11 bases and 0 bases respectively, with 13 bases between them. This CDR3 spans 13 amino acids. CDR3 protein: CAGGDPTNYGYTF. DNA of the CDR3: TGTGCCGGCGGGGACCCGACTAACTATGGCTACACCTTC.

This CDR3 reads CASSLDKGAHGYTF. CDR3 nucleotide sequence: TGCGCCAGCAGCTTGGATAAAGGGGCCCATGGCTACACCTTC. The chain is built from TRBV5-1 and TRBJ1-2; maybe TRBD1 (5 bases). From germline, CDR1 is SGHRS and CDR2 YFSETQ. V was pared by 0 bases and J by 6 bases, with 12 bases between. The CDR3 consists of 14 residues.

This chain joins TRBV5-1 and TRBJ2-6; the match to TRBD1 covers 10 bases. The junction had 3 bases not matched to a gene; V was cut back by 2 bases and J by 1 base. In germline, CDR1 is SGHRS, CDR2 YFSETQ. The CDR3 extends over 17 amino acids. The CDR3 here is CASSLGTGVSGANVLTF. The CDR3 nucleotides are TGCGCCAGCAGCTTAGGGACAGGGGTTTCTGGGGCCAACGTCCTGACTTTC.

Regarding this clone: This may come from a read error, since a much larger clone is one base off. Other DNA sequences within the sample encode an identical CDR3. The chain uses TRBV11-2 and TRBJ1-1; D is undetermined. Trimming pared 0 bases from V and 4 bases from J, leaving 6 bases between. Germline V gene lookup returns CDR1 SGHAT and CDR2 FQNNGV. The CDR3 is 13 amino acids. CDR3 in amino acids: CASSLEQFTEAFF. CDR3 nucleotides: TGTGCCAGCAGCTTAGAACAGTTCACTGAAGCTTTCTTT.

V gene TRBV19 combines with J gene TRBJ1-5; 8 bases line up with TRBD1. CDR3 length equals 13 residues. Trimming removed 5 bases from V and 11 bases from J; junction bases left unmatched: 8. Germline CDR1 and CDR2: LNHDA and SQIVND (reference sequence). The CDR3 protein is CASSVQGQGAQHF. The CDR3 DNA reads TGTGCCAGTAGTGTTCAAGGACAGGGAGCCCAGCATTTT.

The CDR3 loop reads CASSPTGTGGAEQYF. The CDR3 DNA follows: TGTGCCAGCAGCCCTACCGGGACAGGGGGGGCCGAGCAGTACTTC. The chain uses TRBV3-1 (or the pseudogene TRBV3-2) and TRBJ2-7; TRBD1 aligns across 11 bases. CDR1 LGHDT and CDR2 YNNKEL come from the germline V gene (reference sequence). With V trimmed by 4 bases and J by 6 bases, 8 bases remained unmatched. CDR3 size: 15 residues.

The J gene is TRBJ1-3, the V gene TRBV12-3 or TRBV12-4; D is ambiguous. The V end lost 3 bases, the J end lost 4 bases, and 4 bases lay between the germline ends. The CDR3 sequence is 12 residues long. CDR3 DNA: TGTGCCAGCAGTTTCGTCGGAAACACCATATATTTT. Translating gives CASSFVGNTIYF.

CDR3 sequence: CASSQLSGTSGTQYF. The CDR3 nucleotides read TGTGCCAGCAGCCAACTTAGTGGGACTAGCGGTACGCAGTATTTT. This rearrangement joins TRBV3-1 (or the pseudogene TRBV3-2) to TRBJ2-3, with TRBD2 matching over 11 bases. This CDR3 comprises 15 residues. In germline, CDR1 is LGHDT, CDR2 YNNKEL (reference sequence). Losses at the gene ends were 2 bases for V and 8 bases for J; bases not matched to a gene: 6.

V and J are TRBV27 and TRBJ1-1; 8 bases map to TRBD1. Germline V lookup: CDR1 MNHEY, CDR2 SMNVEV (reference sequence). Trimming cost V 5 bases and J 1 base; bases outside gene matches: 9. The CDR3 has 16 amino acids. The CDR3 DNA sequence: TGTGCCAGCAGTCGCACCCTAACAGGGGGGAACACTGAAGCTTTCTTT. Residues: CASSRTLTGGNTEAFF.

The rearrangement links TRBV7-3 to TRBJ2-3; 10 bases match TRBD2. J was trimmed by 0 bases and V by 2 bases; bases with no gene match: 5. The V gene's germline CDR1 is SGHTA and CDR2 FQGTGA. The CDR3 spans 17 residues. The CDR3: CASSLGVTSGSTDTQYF. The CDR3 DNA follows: TGTGCCAGCAGCTTAGGAGTGACTAGCGGGAGCACAGATACGCAGTATTTT.

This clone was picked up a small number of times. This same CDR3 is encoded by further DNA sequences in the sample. CDR3 nucleotide sequence: TGCGCCAGCAGCTTGGCAGGCTATGGAAACACCATATATTTT. It yields the protein CASSLAGYGNTIYF. This rearrangement joins TRBV5-1 to TRBJ1-3; D unresolved. The CDR3 is made up of 14 amino acids. V lost 0 bases and J lost 3, with 7 bases in between. The V gene's germline CDR1 is SGHRS and CDR2 YFSETQ. Drawing the rest from reference TRBV5-1 and TRBJ1-3, the complete variable domain is KAGVTQTPRYLIKTRGQQVTLSCSPISGHRSVSWYQQTPGQGLQFLFEYFSETQRNKGNFPGRFSGRQFSNSRSEMNVSTLELGDSALYLCASSLAGYGNTIYFGEGSWLTVV.

CDR3: CASRVPGGTYEQYF. CDR3 DNA sequence: TGTGCCAGCAGAGTACCCGGAGGGACCTACGAGCAGTACTTC. The chain employs TRBV11-2 and TRBJ2-7, with D tentatively TRBD2 (6 bases). The CDR3 length is 14 residues. Trimming removed 6 bases at V and 2 bases at J, with 14 bases between. Per the germline V gene, CDR1 is SGHAT and CDR2 is FQNNGV.

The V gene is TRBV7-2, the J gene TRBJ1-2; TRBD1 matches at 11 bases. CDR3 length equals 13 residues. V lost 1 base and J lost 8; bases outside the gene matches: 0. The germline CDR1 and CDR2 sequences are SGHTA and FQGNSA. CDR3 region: CASSLGTGGGYTF. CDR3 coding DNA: TGTGCCAGCAGCTTAGGGACAGGGGGCGGCTACACCTTC.

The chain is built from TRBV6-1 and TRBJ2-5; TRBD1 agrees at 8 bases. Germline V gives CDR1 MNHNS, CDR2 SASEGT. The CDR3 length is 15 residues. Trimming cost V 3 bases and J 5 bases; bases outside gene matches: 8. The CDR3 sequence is CASSDAQGAAETQYF. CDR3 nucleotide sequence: TGTGCCAGCAGTGATGCTCAGGGGGCCGCGGAGACCCAGTACTTC.

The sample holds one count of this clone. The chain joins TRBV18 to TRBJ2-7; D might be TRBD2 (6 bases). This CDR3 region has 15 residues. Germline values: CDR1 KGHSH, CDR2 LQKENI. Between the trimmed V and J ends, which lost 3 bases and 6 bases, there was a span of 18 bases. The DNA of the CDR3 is TGTGCCAGCTCACCCTTACCTTCGCAGGGAGGCGAGCAGTACTTC. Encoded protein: CASSPLPSQGGEQYF.

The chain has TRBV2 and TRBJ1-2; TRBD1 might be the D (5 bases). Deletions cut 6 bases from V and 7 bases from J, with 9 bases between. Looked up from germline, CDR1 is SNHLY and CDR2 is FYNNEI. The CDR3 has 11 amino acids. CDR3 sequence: CASSLGAGYTF. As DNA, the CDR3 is TGTGCCAGCAGCCTTGGGGCTGGCTACACCTTC.

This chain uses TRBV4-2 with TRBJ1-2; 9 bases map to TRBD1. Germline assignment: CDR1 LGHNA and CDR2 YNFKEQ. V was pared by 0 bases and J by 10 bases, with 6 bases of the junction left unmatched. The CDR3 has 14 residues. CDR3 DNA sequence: TGTGCCAGCAGCCAAGAACAGGGACAGGGAGCCTACACCTTC. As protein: CASSQEQGQGAYTF.

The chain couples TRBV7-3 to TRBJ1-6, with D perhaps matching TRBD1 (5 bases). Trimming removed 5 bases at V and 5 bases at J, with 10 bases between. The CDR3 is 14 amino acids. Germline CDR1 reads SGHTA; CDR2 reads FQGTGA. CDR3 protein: CASSRGLNNSPLHF. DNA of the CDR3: TGTGCCAGCAGCAGGGGATTGAATAATTCACCCCTCCACTTT.